The T cell receptor beta chain under discussion was sequenced for a study of cytomegalovirus exposure and HLA in healthy donors. The PCR contained 60 Vbeta and 13 Jbeta primers. The repertoire was sequenced with immunoSEQ multiplex PCR; TCRdb's copy has only in-frame clones and lacks some. The sample holds 65,000 to 90,000 clones; around 82% are singletons and the top ten take 1.9%. V lost 2 bases and J lost 7, with 10 bases in between. Germline V gene lookup returns CDR1 SGHRS and CDR2 YFSETQ. The CDR3 has 12 residues. Findings and caveats of the study: A list of around 150 TCR beta chains associated with cytomegalovirus was given. The dataset shows that most TCR sequences were rare, while some public TCRs occurred in many donors.

This clone was seen a single time. Its antigen is currently unknown. This clonotype originated in a man aged 18 to 29 in good health and CMV-seronegative. Specimen: PBMCs. This rearrangement joins TRBV5-1 to TRBJ2-7, with D possibly being TRBD2 (6 bases). The CDR3 DNA follows: TGCGCCAGCAGCTTCTTTGCGGGGGAGCAGTACTTC. Its translation is CASSFFAGEQYF.